One sample yielded the 10 T cell receptor beta chains listed below, sequenced in a study of blood T cell repertoires in COVID-19. Repertoires were generated with immunoSEQ multiplex PCR, while TCRdb's copy carries only in-frame clones and drops some. The table records some 200,000 clones, around 84% of them present only once. The specimen sequenced was peripheral blood. Every receptor here comes from a man older than 75 with acute or convalescent COVID-19.

The rearrangement joins TRBV24-1 to TRBJ2-3; D remains ambiguous. The germline V and J ends were trimmed by 2 bases and 0 bases, with 11 bases remaining between them. This CDR3 is built from 16 residues. CDR1 is KGHDR and CDR2 is SFDVKD in the germline V gene. The CDR3 nucleotides read TGTGCCACCAGTGATTCGCCTAGAGAAAGCACAGATACGCAGTATTTT. It codes for CATSDSPRESTDTQYF.

This chain connects TRBV6-2 or TRBV6-3 to TRBJ2-7; 10 bases match TRBD2. The CDR3 length is 20 residues. Germline V gene data show CDR1 as MNHEY and CDR2 as SVGEGT. V lost 0 bases to trimming and J lost 1 base; unmatched junction nucleotides: 15. The CDR3 reads CASSYSIGLAGENPSYEQYV. In DNA form, the CDR3 reads TGTGCCAGCAGTTACTCGATTGGGCTAGCGGGAGAAAACCCTTCCTACGAGCAGTACGTC.

The chain combines TRBV4-1 with TRBJ1-1; D uncertain. This CDR3 spans 14 amino acids. CDR1 and CDR2 (germline): MGHRA, YSYEKL. V was shortened by 8 bases and J by 5 bases, with 18 bases between the two germline ends. The CDR3 region is CASSRTGSWTEAFF. CDR3 nucleotide sequence: TGCGCCAGCTCCCGTACGGGTAGTTGGACTGAAGCTTTCTTT.

The V call is TRBV15, the J call TRBJ1-5; 11 positions agree with TRBD1. The CDR3 loop spans 16 amino acids. CDR1 LNHNV and CDR2 YYDKDF come from the germline V gene (reference sequence). J lost 3 bases, V lost 4 bases, and 5 bases had no gene match. CDR3 in DNA: TGTGCCACCAGCATTGGGGACAGGGGGTCCAATCAGCCCCAGCATTTT. This gives the protein CATSIGDRGSNQPQHF.

The chain has TRBV18 and TRBJ2-7; 10 nucleotides align to TRBD2. The CDR3 runs to 15 residues. V shed 2 bases and J 4 bases; nucleotides not matched to a gene: 5. Germline V CDR1 and CDR2: KGHSH, LQKENI. DNA for the CDR3: TGTGCCAGCTCACCAAAGCTAGCGGGAGAGTACGAGCAGTACTTC. Protein sequence: CASSPKLAGEYEQYF.

The chain joins TRBV10-2 to TRBJ1-1; maybe TRBD1 (5 bases). Germline V gene lookup returns CDR1 WSHSY and CDR2 SAAADI. V was clipped by 4 bases and J by 7 bases, with 13 bases between them. The CDR3 consists of 13 residues. The CDR3 nucleotides read TGCGCCAGCAGTGGGGGGGGAAGGATTGAAGCTTTCTTT. It encodes CASSGGGRIEAFF.

The gene calls are TRBV6-5 and TRBJ1-5; 7 bases match TRBD1. This CDR3 region has 15 residues. V was clipped by 6 bases and J by 3 bases; unmatched bases: 8. Germline CDR1 reads MNHEY; CDR2 reads SVGAGI. The CDR3 loop reads CASRKGDRANQPQHF. The DNA for the CDR3 is TGTGCCAGCAGGAAAGGAGACAGGGCCAATCAGCCCCAGCATTTT.

The chain couples TRBV3-1 (or the pseudogene TRBV3-2) to TRBJ1-6; D possibly corresponds to TRBD1 (6 bases). The germline V gene has CDR1 LGHDT and CDR2 YNNKEL (reference sequence). The length of the CDR3 is 16 residues. The germline V and J ends were trimmed by 4 bases and 7 bases, with 17 bases remaining between them. CDR3 in DNA: TGTGCCAGCAGCCGCACCTCCGGGACACTGAATTCACCCCTCCACTTT. Its translation is CASSRTSGTLNSPLHF.

The chain is built from TRBV5-1 and TRBJ2-1; 7 nucleotides match TRBD2. Germline assignment: CDR1 SGHRS and CDR2 YFSETQ. The CDR3 is 17 amino acids. J lost 9 bases, V lost 0 bases, and 15 bases had no gene match. The CDR3 DNA is TGCGCCAGCAGCTTGGCCGCGAGCGGGGACTACCAGAGTGAGCAGTTCTTC. Its translation is CASSLAASGDYQSEQFF.

The chain uses TRBV29-1 and TRBJ1-5, with D unresolved. V shed 1 base and J shed 4 bases, with 8 bases lying between them. Germline values: CDR1 SQVTM, CDR2 ANQGSEA. This CDR3 is built from 13 residues. CDR3 protein: CSVEVAANQPQHF. Written as DNA, the CDR3 is TGCAGCGTTGAAGTGGCAGCGAATCAGCCCCAGCATTTT.